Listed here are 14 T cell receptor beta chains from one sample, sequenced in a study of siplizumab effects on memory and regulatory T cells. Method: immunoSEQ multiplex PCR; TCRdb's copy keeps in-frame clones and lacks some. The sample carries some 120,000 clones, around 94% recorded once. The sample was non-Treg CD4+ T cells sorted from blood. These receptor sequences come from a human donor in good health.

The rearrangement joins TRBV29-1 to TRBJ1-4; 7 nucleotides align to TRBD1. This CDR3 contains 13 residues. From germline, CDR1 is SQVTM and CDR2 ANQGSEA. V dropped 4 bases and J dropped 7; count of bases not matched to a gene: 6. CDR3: CSVGGQQGEKLFF. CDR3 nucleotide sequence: TGCAGCGTTGGGGGACAGCAAGGTGAAAAACTGTTTTTT.

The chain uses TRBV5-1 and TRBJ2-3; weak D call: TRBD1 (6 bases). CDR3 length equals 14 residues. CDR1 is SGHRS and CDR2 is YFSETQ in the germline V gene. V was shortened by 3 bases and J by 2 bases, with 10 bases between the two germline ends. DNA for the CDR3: TGCGCCAGCAGCTCTCGACAGGCCACAGATACGCAGTATTTT. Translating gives CASSSRQATDTQYF.

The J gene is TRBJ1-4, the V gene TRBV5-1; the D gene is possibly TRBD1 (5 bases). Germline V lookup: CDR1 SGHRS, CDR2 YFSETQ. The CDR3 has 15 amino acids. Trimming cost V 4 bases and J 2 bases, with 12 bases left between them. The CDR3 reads CASSRTTATNEKLFF. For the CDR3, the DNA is TGCGCCAGCAGCCGGACAACGGCTACTAATGAAAAACTGTTTTTT.

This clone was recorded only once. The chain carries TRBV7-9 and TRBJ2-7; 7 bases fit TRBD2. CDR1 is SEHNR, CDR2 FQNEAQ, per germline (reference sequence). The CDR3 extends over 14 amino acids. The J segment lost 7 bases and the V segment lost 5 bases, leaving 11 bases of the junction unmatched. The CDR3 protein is CASSAQIRGGEQYF. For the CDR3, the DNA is TGTGCCAGCAGCGCCCAGATCCGCGGGGGTGAGCAGTACTTC.

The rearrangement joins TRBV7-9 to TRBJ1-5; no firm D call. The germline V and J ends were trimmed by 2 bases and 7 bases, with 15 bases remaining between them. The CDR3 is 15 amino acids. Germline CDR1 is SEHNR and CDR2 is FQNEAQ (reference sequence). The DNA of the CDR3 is TGTGCCAGCAGCTTAACCGGCCCGGACGGGCAGCCCCAGCATTTT. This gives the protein CASSLTGPDGQPQHF.

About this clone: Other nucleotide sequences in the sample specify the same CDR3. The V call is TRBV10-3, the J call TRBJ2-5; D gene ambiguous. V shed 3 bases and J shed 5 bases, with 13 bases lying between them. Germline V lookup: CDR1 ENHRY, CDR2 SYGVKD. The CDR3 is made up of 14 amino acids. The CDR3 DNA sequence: TGTGCCATCAGTGACCCGGCTACGAGGGAGACCCAGTACTTC. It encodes CAISDPATRETQYF.

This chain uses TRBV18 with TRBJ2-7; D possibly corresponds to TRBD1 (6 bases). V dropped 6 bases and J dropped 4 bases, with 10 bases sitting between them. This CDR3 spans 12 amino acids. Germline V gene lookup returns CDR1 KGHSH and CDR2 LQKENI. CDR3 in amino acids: CASSQGGYEQYF. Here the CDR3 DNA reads TGTGCCAGCTCCCAAGGGGGTTACGAGCAGTACTTC.

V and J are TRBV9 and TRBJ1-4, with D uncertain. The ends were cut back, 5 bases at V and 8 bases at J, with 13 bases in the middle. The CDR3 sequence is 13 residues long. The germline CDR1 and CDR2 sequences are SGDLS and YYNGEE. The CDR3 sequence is CASSRENEEKLFF. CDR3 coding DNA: TGTGCCAGCAGTCGAGAGAACGAAGAAAAACTGTTTTTT.

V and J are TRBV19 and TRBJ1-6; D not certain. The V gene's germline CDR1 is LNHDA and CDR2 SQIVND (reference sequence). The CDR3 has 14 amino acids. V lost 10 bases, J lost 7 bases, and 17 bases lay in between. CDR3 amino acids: CATSPIGSNSPLHF. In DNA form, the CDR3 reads TGTGCCACTTCCCCCATCGGGAGCAATTCACCCCTCCACTTT.

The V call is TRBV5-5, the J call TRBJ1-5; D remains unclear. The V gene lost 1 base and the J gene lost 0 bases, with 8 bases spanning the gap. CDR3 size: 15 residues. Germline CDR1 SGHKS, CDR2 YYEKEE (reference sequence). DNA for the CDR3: TGTGCCAGCAGCTTGTCCGGGAGTAGCAATCAGCCCCAGCATTTT. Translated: CASSLSGSSNQPQHF.

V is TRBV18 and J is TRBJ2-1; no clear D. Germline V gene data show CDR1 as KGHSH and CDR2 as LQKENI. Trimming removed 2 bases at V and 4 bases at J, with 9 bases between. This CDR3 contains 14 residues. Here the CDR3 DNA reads TGTGCCAGCTCACCAGATCTTAGTTACAATGAGCAGTTCTTC. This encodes CASSPDLSYNEQFF.

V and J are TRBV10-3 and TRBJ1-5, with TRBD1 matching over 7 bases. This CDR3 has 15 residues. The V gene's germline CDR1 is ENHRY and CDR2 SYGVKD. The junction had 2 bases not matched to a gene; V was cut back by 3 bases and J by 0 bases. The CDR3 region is CAISDTGDSNQPQHF. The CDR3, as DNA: TGTGCCATCAGTGACACAGGGGATAGCAATCAGCCCCAGCATTTT.

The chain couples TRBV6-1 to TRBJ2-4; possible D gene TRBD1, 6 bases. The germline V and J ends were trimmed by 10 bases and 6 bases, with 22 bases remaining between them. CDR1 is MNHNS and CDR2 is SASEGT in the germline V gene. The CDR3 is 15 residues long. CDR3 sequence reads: CATNPLQGGRNIQYF. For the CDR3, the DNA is TGTGCCACCAACCCATTACAGGGTGGTAGAAACATTCAGTACTTC.

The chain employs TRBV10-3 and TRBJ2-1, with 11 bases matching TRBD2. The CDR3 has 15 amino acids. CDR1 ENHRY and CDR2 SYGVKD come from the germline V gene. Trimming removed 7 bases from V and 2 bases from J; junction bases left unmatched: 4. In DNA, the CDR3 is TGTGCCATCACCGTTAGCGGGGGGGCCTACAATGAGCAGTTCTTC. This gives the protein CAITVSGGAYNEQFF.